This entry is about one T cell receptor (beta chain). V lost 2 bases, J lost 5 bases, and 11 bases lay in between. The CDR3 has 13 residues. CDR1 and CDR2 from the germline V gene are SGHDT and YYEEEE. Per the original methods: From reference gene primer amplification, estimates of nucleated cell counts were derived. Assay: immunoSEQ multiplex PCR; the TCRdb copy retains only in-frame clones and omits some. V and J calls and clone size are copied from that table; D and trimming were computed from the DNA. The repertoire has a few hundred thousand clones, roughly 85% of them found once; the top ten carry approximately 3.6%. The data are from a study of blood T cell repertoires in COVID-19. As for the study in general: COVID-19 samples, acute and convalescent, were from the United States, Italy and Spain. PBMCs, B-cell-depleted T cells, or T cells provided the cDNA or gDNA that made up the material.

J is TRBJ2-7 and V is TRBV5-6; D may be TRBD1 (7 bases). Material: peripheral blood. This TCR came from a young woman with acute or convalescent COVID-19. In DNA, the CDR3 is TGTGCCAGCAGCTTCACAGGGGAGGACGAGCAGTACTTC. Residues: CASSFTGEDEQYF.